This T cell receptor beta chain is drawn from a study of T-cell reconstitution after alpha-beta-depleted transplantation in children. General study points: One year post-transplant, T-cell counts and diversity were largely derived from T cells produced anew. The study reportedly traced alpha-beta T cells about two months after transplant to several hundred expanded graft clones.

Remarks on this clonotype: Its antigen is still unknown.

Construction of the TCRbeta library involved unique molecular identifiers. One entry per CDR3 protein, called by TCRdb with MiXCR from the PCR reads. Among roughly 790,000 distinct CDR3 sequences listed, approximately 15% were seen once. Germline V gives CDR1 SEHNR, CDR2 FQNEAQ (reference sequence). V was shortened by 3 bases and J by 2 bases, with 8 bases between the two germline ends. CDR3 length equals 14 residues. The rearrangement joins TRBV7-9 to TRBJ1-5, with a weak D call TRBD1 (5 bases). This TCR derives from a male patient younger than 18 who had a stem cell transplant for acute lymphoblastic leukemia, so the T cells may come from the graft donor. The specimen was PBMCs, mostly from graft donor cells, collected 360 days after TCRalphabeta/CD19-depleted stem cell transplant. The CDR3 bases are TGTGCCAGCAGCTTCACAGGCGGCAATCAGCCCCAGCATTTT. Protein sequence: CASSFTGGNQPQHF.